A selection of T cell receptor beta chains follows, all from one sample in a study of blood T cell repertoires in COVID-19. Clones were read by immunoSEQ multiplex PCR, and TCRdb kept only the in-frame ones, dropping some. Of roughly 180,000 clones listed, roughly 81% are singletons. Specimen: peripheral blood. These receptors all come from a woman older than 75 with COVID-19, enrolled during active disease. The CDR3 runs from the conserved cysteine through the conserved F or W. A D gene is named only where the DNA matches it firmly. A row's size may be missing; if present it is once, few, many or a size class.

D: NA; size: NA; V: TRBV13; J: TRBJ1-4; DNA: TGTGCCAGCAGCGAGGGGGGGGCTAATGAAAAACTGTTTTTT; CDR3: CASSEGGANEKLFF
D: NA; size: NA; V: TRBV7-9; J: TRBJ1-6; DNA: TGTGCCAGCAGCTTAGGGGGGGAATCACCCCTCCACTTT; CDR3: CASSLGGESPLHF
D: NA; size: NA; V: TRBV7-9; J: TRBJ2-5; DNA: TGTGCCAGCAGTTCGTCAGGGGCAGGGGAGACCCAGTACTTC; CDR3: CASSSSGAGETQYF
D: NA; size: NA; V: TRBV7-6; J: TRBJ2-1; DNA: TGTGCCAGCAGCTTGGCTCTGGGGGCGGTTGAGCAGTTCTTC; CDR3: CASSLALGAVEQFF
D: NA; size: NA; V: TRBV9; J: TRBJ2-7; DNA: TGTGCCAGCAGCGTATACCCTACTAGCTCCTACGAGCAGTACTTC; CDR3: CASSVYPTSSYEQYF
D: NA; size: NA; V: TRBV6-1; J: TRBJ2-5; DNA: TGTGCCAGCAGTGAAGTGACCGACAGAGCCCAAGAGACCCAGTACTTC; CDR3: CASSEVTDRAQETQYF
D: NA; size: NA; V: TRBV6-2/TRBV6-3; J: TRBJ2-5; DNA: TGTGCCAGCAGTTACTCGGACAGCTCCCGGACCCAGTACTTC; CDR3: CASSYSDSSRTQYF
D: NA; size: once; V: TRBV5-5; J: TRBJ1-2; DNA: TGTGCCAGCAGCTTCCAGGGAAACTATGGCTACACCTTC; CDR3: CASSFQGNYGYTF
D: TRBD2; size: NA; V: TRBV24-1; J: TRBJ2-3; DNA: TGTGCCACCAGTAGTAGCGGGGGGGCAGATACGCAGTATTTT; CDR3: CATSSSGGADTQYF
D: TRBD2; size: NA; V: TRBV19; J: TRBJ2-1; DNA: TGTGCCAGTAGTAGCCTAGCGGGAACCTACAATGAGCAGTTCTTC; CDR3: CASSSLAGTYNEQFF
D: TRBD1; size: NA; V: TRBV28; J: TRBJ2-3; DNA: TGTGCCAGCAGTTGGGGACAGTTAAGCACAGATACGCAGTATTTT; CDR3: CASSWGQLSTDTQYF
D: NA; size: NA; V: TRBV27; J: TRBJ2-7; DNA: TGTGCCAGCAGTTTCCAGGGGAAGTACGAGCAGTACTTC; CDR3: CASSFQGKYEQYF